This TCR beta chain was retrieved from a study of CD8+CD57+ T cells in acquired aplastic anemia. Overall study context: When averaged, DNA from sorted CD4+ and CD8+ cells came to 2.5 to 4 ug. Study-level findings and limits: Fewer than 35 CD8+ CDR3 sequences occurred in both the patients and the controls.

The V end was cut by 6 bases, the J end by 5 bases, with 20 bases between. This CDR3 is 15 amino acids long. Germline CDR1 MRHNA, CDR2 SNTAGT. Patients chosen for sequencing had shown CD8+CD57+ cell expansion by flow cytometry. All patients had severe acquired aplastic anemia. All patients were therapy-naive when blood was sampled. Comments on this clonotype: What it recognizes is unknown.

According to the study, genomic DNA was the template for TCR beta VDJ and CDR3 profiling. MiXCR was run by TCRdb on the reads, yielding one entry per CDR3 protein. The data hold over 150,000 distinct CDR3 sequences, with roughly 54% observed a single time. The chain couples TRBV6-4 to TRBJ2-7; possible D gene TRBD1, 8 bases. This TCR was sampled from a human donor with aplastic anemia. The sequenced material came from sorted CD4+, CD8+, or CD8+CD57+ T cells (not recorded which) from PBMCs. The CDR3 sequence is CASRGGRTGNNEQYF. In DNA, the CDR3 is TGTGCCAGCAGGGGGGGGAGGACAGGGAACAACGAGCAGTACTTC.